Shown below are 25 T cell receptor beta chains from a single sample sequenced in a study of shared clonotypes between healthy human individuals (dated by TCRdb to the early 2020s). For the CD8 naive samples, CD45RO-negative cells were positively selected for CCR7, yielding a CD45RA+CCR7+ population from which TemRA cells were excluded. Receptor amplification or capture employed the immunoSEQ multiplex PCR assay. In TCRdb, the immuneACCESS table is reduced to in-frame sequences with V and J assigned. These tables do not hold every clone; where another copy was compared, an unresolved V gene accounts for under half, and the others remain unexplained. The table for this sample lists hundreds of thousands of clones; approximately 96% of them were counted only once. Clones ranked in the top ten supply 0.11% of the sample. Sequenced sample: naive CD8+ T cells sorted from blood. The sample's cell subset or site label is to be understood as: CD45RA+CCR7+. The origin of the receptors is a woman aged 25 to 45 in good health.

The chain combines TRBV28 with TRBJ2-7, with no clear D. The CDR3 loop spans 10 amino acids. Trimming cost V 4 bases and J 5 bases, with 3 bases left between them. Germline V gene data show CDR1 as MDHEN and CDR2 as SYDVKM. The CDR3 nucleotides read TGTGCCAGCAGTTCCCACGAGCAGTACTTC. Amino acid sequence: CASSSHEQYF.

The chain is built from TRBV29-1 and TRBJ2-3; D gene unclear. This CDR3 has 14 amino acids. Germline values: CDR1 SQVTM, CDR2 ANQGSEA. The ends were cut back, 3 bases at V and 0 bases at J, with 10 bases in the middle. CDR3 in DNA: TGCAGCGTTGAGAAGCCAGAAAGCACAGATACGCAGTATTTT. Translated: CSVEKPESTDTQYF.

The chain has TRBV19 and TRBJ2-4; D may be TRBD2 (6 bases). Germline V lookup: CDR1 LNHDA, CDR2 SQIVND (reference sequence). Trimming removed 10 bases from V and 0 bases from J, with 10 bases in between. The CDR3 loop spans 13 amino acids. CDR3 in amino acids: CATNGGAKNIQYF. The CDR3 DNA reads as TGTGCCACAAACGGGGGAGCCAAAAACATTCAGTACTTC. Supplemented by reference TRBV19 and TRBJ2-4, the full variable domain reads DGGITQSPKYLFRKEGQNVTLSCEQNLNHDAMYWYRQDPGQGLRLIYYSQIVNDFQKGDIAEGYSVSREKKESFPLTVTSAQKNPTAFYLCATNGGAKNIQYFGAGTRLSVL.

The rearrangement uses TRBV28 and TRBJ1-1; no definite D call. Germline values: CDR1 MDHEN, CDR2 SYDVKM. The CDR3 contains 14 residues. V shed 5 bases and J shed 6 bases, with 16 bases lying between them. CDR3 sequence (DNA): TGTGCCAGCAGTCGATCCGGGAAGGCCTCTGAAGCTTTCTTT. Translated, it gives CASSRSGKASEAFF.

V is TRBV28 and J is TRBJ2-1, with TRBD1 matching 9 bases. The length of the CDR3 is 15 residues. Trimming removed 6 bases from V and 8 bases from J; junction bases left unmatched: 11. Germline CDR1 MDHEN, CDR2 SYDVKM. The CDR3 DNA sequence: TGTGCCAGCAGAAAACCACAGGGGGCGCGCGATGAGCAGTTCTTC. Protein: CASRKPQGARDEQFF.

The V and J genes are TRBV6-1 and TRBJ2-5, with TRBD2 as a possible D gene (7 bases). The V and J ends lost 6 bases and 0 bases respectively, with 14 bases between them. The CDR3 runs 15 residues. In germline, CDR1 is MNHNS, CDR2 SASEGT. CDR3: CASRGRGGYQETQYF. Here the CDR3 DNA reads TGTGCCAGCAGGGGGAGGGGGGGATACCAAGAGACCCAGTACTTC.

CDR3 loop: CASSLGGLVTGEQYF. The CDR3 DNA reads as TGTGCCAGCAGCTTAGGGGGACTAGTAACCGGCGAGCAGTACTTC. The V gene is TRBV7-9, the J gene TRBJ2-7, with 8 positions matching TRBD2. The V gene's germline CDR1 is SEHNR and CDR2 FQNEAQ (reference sequence). The CDR3 extends over 15 amino acids. The V segment lost 1 base and the J segment 6 bases; nucleotides outside the gene matches: 8.

As concerns this clone: The same CDR3 arises from other DNA sequences in this sample as well. The V gene is TRBV7-6, the J gene TRBJ2-2, with D uncertain. This CDR3 has 14 amino acids. V was pared by 1 base and J by 2 bases, with 5 bases between. Germline CDR1 is SGHVS and CDR2 is FNYEAQ. For the CDR3, the DNA is TGTGCCAGCAGCTTAGGAGCCAACACCGGGGAGCTGTTTTTT. Its translation is CASSLGANTGELFF.

The chain is built from TRBV7-9 and TRBJ2-7; TRBD1 matches 8 bases. The junction had 8 bases not matched to a gene; V was cut back by 1 base and J by 6 bases. Germline lookup yields CDR1 SEHNR and CDR2 FQNEAQ (reference sequence). CDR3 length: 15 residues. CDR3 DNA: TGTGCCAGCAGCTTAGAGGGACAGGCCTTGAGCGAGCAGTACTTC. Its protein product is CASSLEGQALSEQYF.

The CDR3 protein is CASSLAASGSSETQYF. The CDR3 DNA sequence: TGCGCCAGCAGCTTGGCGGCTAGCGGGAGTTCGGAGACCCAGTACTTC. The V call is TRBV5-1, the J call TRBJ2-5; 10 bases are a match to TRBD2. V was clipped by 0 bases and J by 5 bases; unmatched bases: 7. The CDR3 sequence is 16 residues long. Looked up from germline, CDR1 is SGHRS and CDR2 is YFSETQ. Looking up the rest from reference TRBV5-1 and TRBJ2-5 gives the full variable domain: KAGVTQTPRYLIKTRGQQVTLSCSPISGHRSVSWYQQTPGQGLQFLFEYFSETQRNKGNFPGRFSGRQFSNSRSEMNVSTLELGDSALYLCASSLAASGSSETQYFGPGTRLLVL.

The J gene is TRBJ2-7, the V gene TRBV19; D is possibly TRBD1 or TRBD2 (5 bases each). Per the germline V gene, CDR1 is LNHDA and CDR2 is SQIVND (reference sequence). Trimming cost V 8 bases and J 3 bases, with 20 bases left between them. The CDR3 extends over 15 amino acids. CDR3 nucleotide sequence: TGTGCCAGTGGTTTCTCCACCGGGGCCGGCTACGAGCAGTACTTC. Translating gives CASGFSTGAGYEQYF.

This clone was counted a single time. J is TRBJ1-5 and V is TRBV19; D unresolved. This CDR3 has 15 residues. The V and J ends lost 2 bases and 0 bases respectively, with 8 bases between them. Per the germline V gene, CDR1 is LNHDA and CDR2 is SQIVND (reference sequence). The CDR3 region is CASSIHSYSNQPQHF. As DNA, the CDR3 is TGTGCCAGTAGTATACACAGCTATAGCAATCAGCCCCAGCATTTT.

The rearrangement links TRBV19 to TRBJ2-1, with 8 bases lining up with TRBD2. The CDR3 has 15 residues. Per germline, CDR1 LNHDA and CDR2 SQIVND (reference sequence). Losses at the gene ends were 5 bases for V and 8 bases for J; bases not matched to a gene: 11. CDR3 in DNA: TGTGCCAGTAGTGGGAGAAGGACTAGCTGGGATGAGCAGTTCTTC. Protein sequence: CASSGRRTSWDEQFF.

The rearrangement uses TRBV10-3 and TRBJ2-3; D is unresolved. Germline loops: CDR1 ENHRY, CDR2 SYGVKD. The CDR3 runs to 13 residues. Trimming shortened V by 3 bases and J by 6 bases, and 10 bases separated the two germline ends. The CDR3 DNA is TGTGCCATCAGTGATAAGGGCGTCGATACGCAGTATTTT. It yields the protein CAISDKGVDTQYF.

The CDR3 loop is CASSRPGLLQFF. DNA for the CDR3: TGTGCCAGCAGCAGACCGGGACTCCTTCAGTTCTTC. The chain uses TRBV9 and TRBJ2-1, with D possibly matching TRBD2 (6 bases). The CDR3 has 12 residues. Germline V gene data show CDR1 as SGDLS and CDR2 as YYNGEE. V gave up 4 bases and J gave up 13 bases, with 15 bases separating them.

This clone was detected once. The chain carries TRBV5-4 and TRBJ1-1; D unclear. Germline CDR1 reads SGHNT; CDR2 reads YYREEE (reference sequence). This CDR3 comprises 14 residues. Deletions cut 3 bases from V and 2 bases from J, with 11 bases between. The chain's CDR3 is CASSSPGVNTEAFF. CDR3 DNA sequence: TGTGCCAGCAGCTCCCCAGGTGTTAACACTGAAGCTTTCTTT. Combining the CDR3 with reference TRBV5-4 and TRBJ1-1 gives the whole variable domain ETGVTQSPTHLIKTRGQQVTLRCSSQSGHNTVSWYQQALGQGPQFIFQYYREEENGRGNFPPRFSGLQFPNYSSELNVNALELDDSALYLCASSSPGVNTEAFFGQGTRLTVV.

CDR3 coding DNA: TGTGCCAGCAGCATGACACCCGGCACTGGAAACACCATATATTTT. Protein: CASSMTPGTGNTIYF. The chain employs TRBV5-8 and TRBJ1-3; D is ambiguous. The CDR3 has 15 amino acids. The germline V gene encodes CDR1 SGHTS and CDR2 YDEGEE. V dropped 4 bases and J dropped 2 bases, with 13 bases sitting between them.

V and J are TRBV4-1 and TRBJ1-2; D perhaps matches TRBD1 (6 bases). Between the trimmed V and J ends, which lost 3 bases and 3 bases, there was a span of 17 bases. CDR1 and CDR2 (germline): MGHRA, YSYEKL. This CDR3 comprises 16 residues. CDR3 residues: CASSQGLLTGYYGYTF. The CDR3 nucleotides are TGCGCCAGCAGCCAGGGCCTCCTAACAGGGTACTATGGCTACACCTTC.

V and J are TRBV12-5 and TRBJ2-3; D is possibly TRBD2 (6 bases). This CDR3 region has 15 residues. Germline V gene sequence: CDR1 LGHNT, CDR2 FRNRAP. V was trimmed by 7 bases and J by 0 bases, leaving 14 bases between them. CDR3 bases: TGTGCTAGTGCTCGGGGTGGGACTAGCACAGATACGCAGTATTTT. This codes for CASARGGTSTDTQYF. Based on the CDR3 plus reference TRBV12-5 and TRBJ2-3, the full variable domain is DARVTQTPRHKVTEMGQEVTMRCQPILGHNTVFWYRQTMMQGLELLAYFRNRAPLDDSGMPKDRFSAEMPDATLATLKIQPSEPRDSAVYFCASARGGTSTDTQYFGPGTRLTVL.

This chain joins TRBV29-1 and TRBJ1-1, with D perhaps matching TRBD1 (6 bases). Germline V gene lookup returns CDR1 SQVTM and CDR2 ANQGSEA. The CDR3 contains 13 residues. V gave up 0 bases and J gave up 10 bases, with 15 bases separating them. CDR3 nucleotide sequence: TGCAGCGTTGAAGATCTTGGACAGATGAGAGCTTTCTTT. It yields the protein CSVEDLGQMRAFF.

The gene calls are TRBV5-4 and TRBJ2-7, with D perhaps TRBD1 or TRBD2 (6 bases each). The CDR3 covers 14 residues. From germline, CDR1 is SGHNT and CDR2 YYREEE (reference sequence). Between the trimmed V and J ends, which lost 1 base and 7 bases, there was a span of 15 bases. The CDR3 bases are TGTGCCAGCAGCTTGTGGGGGGCGATTAATGAGCAGTACTTC. As protein: CASSLWGAINEQYF.

This rearrangement joins TRBV4-1 to TRBJ2-1; TRBD2 agrees at 7 bases. Germline CDR1 and CDR2: MGHRA and YSYEKL. The CDR3 is 17 amino acids. V lost 2 bases and J lost 0; bases outside the gene matches: 7. CDR3 sequence: CASSQRLALNSYNEQFF. DNA for the CDR3: TGCGCCAGCAGCCAAAGACTAGCCTTAAACTCCTACAATGAGCAGTTCTTC.

In DNA form, the CDR3 reads TGTGCCAGCAGAAAAAACAGGGGTCCGGGTTCACCCCTCCACTTT. Translating gives CASRKNRGPGSPLHF. The chain recombines TRBV28 with TRBJ1-6, with 7 bases that match TRBD1. The germline V gene has CDR1 MDHEN and CDR2 SYDVKM. This CDR3 is built from 15 residues. V lost 6 bases, J lost 9 bases, and 11 bases stayed unmatched. Full variable domain (remainder filled in from reference TRBV28 and TRBJ1-6): DVKVTQSSRYLVKRTGEKVFLECVQDMDHENMFWYRQDPGLGLRLIYFSYDVKMKEKGDIPEGYSVSREKKERFSLILESASTNQTSMYLCASRKNRGPGSPLHFGNGTRLTVT.

This chain uses TRBV30 with TRBJ1-5; D not resolved. The CDR3 totals 15 residues. Trimming left V 0 bases short and J 5 bases short, with 14 bases between. Looked up from germline, CDR1 is GTSNPN and CDR2 is SVGIG (reference sequence). CDR3 sequence (DNA): TGTGCCTGGAGTGTTAGCTACTCGAGCGATCAGCCCCAGCATTTT. Protein sequence: CAWSVSYSSDQPQHF.

This clone was seen a handful of times. The chain couples TRBV10-3 to TRBJ1-5; no clear D. Germline loops: CDR1 ENHRY, CDR2 SYGVKD. The CDR3 is 13 residues long. V was pared by 6 bases and J by 6 bases, with 12 bases between. The CDR3 DNA sequence: TGTGCCATCAGACGGACGGTCGGTCAGCCCCAGCATTTT. Its protein product is CAIRRTVGQPQHF.